This entry lists 27 T cell receptor beta chains sequenced from one sample in a study of blood T cells in healthy people across ages. A second PCR, run for roughly 7 to 12 cycles, used a sample-barcoded 5' primer plus a J-beta primer mix. One entry per CDR3 protein, called by TCRdb with MiXCR from the 5' RACE reads. There are roughly 1.5 million distinct CDR3 sequences in the sample; roughly 43% occur only once, and just over 4% lies in the top ten. The sample comprised blood. The receptors were gathered from a woman aged 18 to 35 in good health.

The rearrangement uses TRBV11-2 and TRBJ2-1; 7 bases match TRBD2. V lost 5 bases to trimming and J lost 4 bases; unmatched junction nucleotides: 8. The germline V gene has CDR1 SGHAT and CDR2 FQNNGV. The CDR3 totals 15 residues. CDR3 nucleotides: TGTGCCAGCAGCCTACGGGGGGAACCTTACAATGAGCAGTTCTTC. Its protein product is CASSLRGEPYNEQFF.

This clonotype occurred a few times. This chain joins TRBV27 and TRBJ1-1, with TRBD1 identical over 8 bases. The length of the CDR3 is 13 residues. V trimming: 2 bases; J trimming: 10 bases; junction bases outside the gene matches: 6. Per germline, CDR1 MNHEY and CDR2 SMNVEV (reference sequence). The CDR3 loop reads CASSLPGGRTAFF. The CDR3, as DNA: TGTGCCAGCAGTTTACCAGGGGGCCGGACAGCTTTCTTT.

This clonotype was seen many times. V gene TRBV7-8 combines with J gene TRBJ2-1, with a weak D call TRBD1 (6 bases). CDR3 length: 13 amino acids. V dropped 2 bases and J dropped 6 bases, with 8 bases sitting between them. Per germline, CDR1 SGHVS and CDR2 FQNEAQ. Here the CDR3 reads CASSLIGGNEQFF. The CDR3, as DNA: TGTGCCAGCAGCTTAATAGGGGGCAATGAGCAGTTCTTC.

The V and J genes are TRBV11-2 and TRBJ1-3; D perhaps matches TRBD1 (6 bases). Germline lookup yields CDR1 SGHAT and CDR2 FQNNGV. V gave up 1 base and J gave up 4 bases, with 20 bases separating them. The CDR3 runs 18 residues. The DNA of the CDR3 is TGTGCCAGCAGCTTAGCGGGACACAGGGATTATATCGGAAACACCATATATTTT. As protein: CASSLAGHRDYIGNTIYF.

The chain uses TRBV28 and TRBJ1-1, with D unresolved. Trimming stripped 7 bases from V and 0 bases from J, with 18 bases between. The CDR3 is 16 residues long. From germline, CDR1 is MDHEN and CDR2 SYDVKM. CDR3 sequence (DNA): TGTGCCAGCACCGTGGGCCTAGTCCGAATGAACACTGAAGCTTTCTTT. Encoded protein: CASTVGLVRMNTEAFF.

The rearrangement joins TRBV13 to TRBJ2-5; D is unresolved. V was trimmed by 5 bases and J by 4 bases, leaving 17 bases between them. Germline assignment: CDR1 PRHDT and CDR2 FYEKMQ (reference sequence). There are 15 residues in the CDR3. The CDR3 here is CASSRYRMVGETQYF. CDR3 DNA sequence: TGTGCCAGCAGCCGCTATAGGATGGTGGGAGAGACCCAGTACTTC. The full variable domain, in which reference TRBV13 and TRBJ2-5 provide the parts outside the CDR3, is AAGVIQSPRHLIKEKRETATLKCYPIPRHDTVYWYQQGPGQDPQFLISFYEKMQSDKGSIPDRFSAQQFSDYHSELNMSSLELGDSALYFCASSRYRMVGETQYFGPGTRLLVL.

This clonotype occurred a few times. The rearrangement uses TRBV29-1 and TRBJ2-1; 10 bases map to TRBD2. This CDR3 is built from 15 residues. V shed 3 bases and J 4 bases; nucleotides not matched to a gene: 6. Germline values: CDR1 SQVTM, CDR2 ANQGSEA. CDR3 residues: CSVEPAGGPYNEQFF. CDR3 nucleotide sequence: TGCAGCGTTGAGCCAGCGGGAGGGCCTTACAATGAGCAGTTCTTC.

V usage is TRBV24-1 and J usage is TRBJ1-2; D might be TRBD1 (6 bases). The CDR3 is 16 residues long. CDR1 and CDR2 (germline): KGHDR, SFDVKD. V was trimmed by 4 bases and J by 3 bases, leaving 17 bases between them. CDR3 DNA sequence: TGTGCCACCAGTGACCTCGACAGGCGAATGGACTATGGCTACACCTTC. It encodes CATSDLDRRMDYGYTF.

This clonotype was seen a single time. This sequence joins TRBV29-1 and TRBJ2-2; 11 bases match TRBD2. The CDR3 has 15 residues. Per germline, CDR1 SQVTM and CDR2 ANQGSEA. The V and J ends lost 7 bases and 4 bases, in that order; junction bases with no gene match: 8. DNA of the CDR3: TGCAGCGCCCTACTAGCGGGAGTTGGCACCGGGGAGCTGTTTTTT. Encoded protein: CSALLAGVGTGELFF.

In this sample, this clonotype turned up a few times. This chain uses TRBV4-3 with TRBJ1-2, with a weak D call TRBD1 (6 bases). Germline CDR1 and CDR2: LGHNA and YSLEER. CDR3 length equals 17 residues. V dropped 4 bases and J dropped 3 bases, with 21 bases sitting between them. CDR3 sequence (DNA): TGCGCCAGCAGCCTGAAAGATAGGGGGGGCTTGGACTATGGCTACACCTTC. It yields the protein CASSLKDRGGLDYGYTF.

This chain uses TRBV9 with TRBJ1-2; unclear D gene. CDR3 length: 14 amino acids. Germline V gives CDR1 SGDLS, CDR2 YYNGEE. V was cut by 3 bases and J by 1 base, with 10 bases left in between. CDR3 residues: CASSGGSVNYGYTF. The CDR3 DNA is TGTGCCAGCAGCGGAGGTTCCGTTAACTATGGCTACACCTTC.

This clonotype was counted many times. This chain joins TRBV20-1 and TRBJ2-1, with 11 bases lining up with TRBD2. CDR1 and CDR2 from the germline V gene are DFQATT and SNEGSKA (reference sequence). The V and J ends lost 6 bases and 4 bases, in that order; junction bases with no gene match: 8. The CDR3 sequence is 15 residues long. The CDR3 is CSATGTSGPYNEQFF. CDR3 coding DNA: TGCAGTGCGACCGGGACTAGCGGACCGTACAATGAGCAGTTCTTC.

The V call is TRBV2, the J call TRBJ1-5, with 8 positions matching TRBD1. With 6 bases clipped from V and 6 bases from J, the junction kept 7 bases outside the gene matches. From germline, CDR1 is SNHLY and CDR2 FYNNEI. This CDR3 comprises 14 residues. The CDR3 here is CASSGQGFGQPQHF. Here the CDR3 DNA reads TGTGCCAGCAGCGGACAGGGTTTCGGTCAGCCCCAGCATTTT. Together with reference TRBV2 and TRBJ1-5, the CDR3 gives the full variable domain: EPEVTQTPSHQVTQMGQEVILRCVPISNHLYFYWYRQILGQKVEFLVSFYNNEISEKSEIFDDQFSVERPDGSNFTLKIRSTKLEDSAMYFCASSGQGFGQPQHFGDGTRLSIL.

This chain's CDR3 is CASSFSLTGTEAFF. Written as DNA, the CDR3 is TGTGCCAGCAGCTTCAGTTTAACGGGGACTGAAGCTTTCTTT. This chain joins TRBV7-9 and TRBJ1-1; D call uncertain. Germline V CDR1 and CDR2: SEHNR, FQNEAQ (reference sequence). The V gene lost 3 bases and the J gene lost 5 bases, with 13 bases spanning the gap. The CDR3 runs to 14 residues.

This clonotype has just one count. A read error may account for a junction end that differs from germline. J is TRBJ2-5 and V is TRBV15; 7 bases line up with TRBD1. The J call may be mistaken, given a closer DNA end match to TRBJ2-7. The CDR3 loop spans 13 amino acids. Germline V lookup: CDR1 LNHNV, CDR2 YYDKDF (reference sequence). CDR3 sequence (DNA): TGTGCCCCCAGCACATACAGGGGAAACGAGCAGTACTTC. Its translation is CAPSTYRGNEQYF.

This clonotype was seen many times. The V gene is TRBV4-2, the J gene TRBJ2-1; D might be TRBD2 (6 bases). Germline lookup yields CDR1 LGHNA and CDR2 YNFKEQ. V dropped 0 bases and J dropped 2 bases, with 11 bases sitting between them. CDR3 size: 16 residues. CDR3 sequence: CASSQERGMTYNEQFF. In nucleotides, the CDR3 is TGTGCCAGCAGCCAAGAGCGCGGGATGACCTACAATGAGCAGTTCTTC.

The V call is TRBV20-1, the J call TRBJ2-1; TRBD2 aligns across 9 bases. The germline V gene has CDR1 DFQATT and CDR2 SNEGSKA (reference sequence). Germline trimming cut 5 bases from V and 4 bases from J; bases unmatched to any gene: 6. The CDR3 sequence is 14 residues long. The CDR3 sequence: CSAHSGSKYNEQFF. The CDR3 DNA follows: TGCAGTGCTCATAGCGGGAGTAAATACAATGAGCAGTTCTTC.

This chain links TRBV18 with TRBJ2-1; perhaps TRBD2 as D (5 bases). Germline CDR1 reads KGHSH; CDR2 reads LQKENI. This CDR3 has 14 amino acids. With 0 bases removed from V and 9 bases from J, the gap between germline ends came to 12 bases. The CDR3 sequence: CASSPPGPGVEQFF. For the CDR3, the DNA is TGTGCCAGCTCACCACCGGGCCCCGGGGTTGAGCAGTTCTTC.

As concerns this clonotype: Since a much larger clone is just one base distant, this may be a read error. This rearrangement joins TRBV7-2 to TRBJ2-5; TRBD1 matches 10 bases. Unmatched junction bases numbered 12, after V lost 3 bases and J lost 11 bases. CDR3 length: 15 residues. Looked up from germline, CDR1 is SGHTA and CDR2 is FQGNSA. CDR3 amino acids: CASSFDRGPYNEQYF. DNA of the CDR3: TGTGCCAGCAGCTTTGACAGGGGGCCATACAATGAGCAGTACTTC. The entire variable domain, with the rest obtained from reference TRBV7-2 and TRBJ2-5, is as follows: GAGVSQSPSNKVTEKGKDVELRCDPISGHTALYWYRQSLGQGLEFLIYFQGNSAPDKSGLPSDRFSAERTGGSVSTLTIQRTQQEDSAVYLCASSFDRGPYNEQYFGPGTRLLVL.

The V gene is TRBV6-2 or TRBV6-3, the J gene TRBJ2-7, with D uncertain. The CDR3 is made up of 13 amino acids. V was pared by 5 bases and J by 0 bases, with 8 bases between. From germline, CDR1 is MNHEY and CDR2 SVGEGT. CDR3 protein: CASSRLYSYEQYF. CDR3 bases: TGTGCCAGCAGTAGACTGTACTCCTACGAGCAGTACTTC.

The chain combines TRBV6-5 with TRBJ2-3; D not resolved. Germline CDR1 reads MNHEY; CDR2 reads SVGAGI. The CDR3 length is 13 residues. V was clipped by 6 bases and J by 1 base, with 8 bases between them. CDR3 coding DNA: TGTGCCAGCAGACCCACGGGCACAGATACGCAGTATTTT. It yields the protein CASRPTGTDTQYF.

The chain uses TRBV6-2 or TRBV6-3 and TRBJ2-3; unclear D gene. CDR1 MNHEY and CDR2 SVGEGT come from the germline V gene. Trimming took off 0 bases at V and 6 bases at J, with 19 bases between the two ends. The CDR3 is made up of 17 amino acids. CDR3 sequence reads: CASSYSTQFIEPDTQYF. CDR3 nucleotides: TGTGCCAGCAGTTACTCGACTCAATTCATTGAGCCCGATACGCAGTATTTT.

CDR3 residues: CASSLIGSNPGELFF. CDR3 nucleotides: TGTGCCAGCAGCTTAATCGGGAGTAACCCCGGGGAGCTGTTTTTT. The rearrangement uses TRBV7-2 and TRBJ2-2, with D maybe TRBD2 (6 bases). Between the trimmed V and J ends, which lost 2 bases and 6 bases, there was a span of 13 bases. CDR1 and CDR2 from the germline V gene are SGHTA and FQGNSA. This CDR3 is built from 15 residues.

Only a few counts were recorded for this clonotype. This chain uses TRBV25-1 with TRBJ2-7; D uncertain. Trimming cost V 10 bases and J 3 bases, with 22 bases left between them. The germline V gene encodes CDR1 MGHDK and CDR2 SYGVNS. The CDR3 is made up of 15 amino acids. The CDR3 region is CATSSTPQIGYEQYF. CDR3 DNA: TGTGCCACTTCCTCGACACCTCAAATCGGCTACGAGCAGTACTTC.

In this sample, this clonotype turned up a few times. The chain joins TRBV29-1 to TRBJ1-2; possibly TRBD1 for D (6 bases). The germline V gene encodes CDR1 SQVTM and CDR2 ANQGSEA. Trimming removed 7 bases from V and 4 bases from J, with 13 bases in between. The CDR3 loop spans 12 amino acids. CDR3 amino acids: CSASGEFYGYTF. CDR3 nucleotides: TGCAGCGCCTCAGGGGAGTTCTATGGCTACACCTTC.

V and J are TRBV6-4 and TRBJ2-6; D not certain. V gave up 7 bases and J gave up 0 bases, with 7 bases separating them. Germline CDR1 reads MRHNA; CDR2 reads SNTAGT. The CDR3 spans 14 residues. The CDR3 coding sequence is TGTGCCAGCACGGAGCGCTCTGGGGCCAACGTCCTGACTTTC. As protein: CASTERSGANVLTF.

J is TRBJ2-7 and V is TRBV11-3; D perhaps matches TRBD1 (6 bases). The J call is in doubt because the DNA end fits TRBJ2-4 better. Germline-derived CDR1 and CDR2 are SGHNT and YENEEA. The CDR3 spans 14 residues. The CDR3: CASSLGGQLDIQYF. CDR3 nucleotide sequence: TGTGCCAGCAGCTTAGGAGGACAGTTGGACATTCAGTACTTC.